This T cell receptor (beta chain) was sequenced during a study of T cells in Graves' hyperthyroidism and ophthalmopathy. The germline CDR1 and CDR2 sequences are PRHDT and FYEKMQ (reference sequence). The CDR3 runs to 13 residues. V was trimmed by 6 bases and J by 4 bases, leaving 10 bases between them. Amplification of TCR beta CDR3 regions used RNA as the template. HTBI primers were used for first-round RT-PCR of the TCR CDR3. TCRdb analysed the multiplex PCR reads with MiXCR anew, one entry per CDR3 protein. The data hold about 640,000 distinct CDR3 sequences, with around 20% observed a single time. The diagnostic basis comprised clinical symptoms, serum thyroxine and TRAb, thyroid ultrasound and orbital computed tomography. Study-wide results and limits: Most clonotypes that expanded in the thyroid above 0.001 also showed up in blood.

Concerning this clonotype: Its specificity is not known.

What was sequenced was blood. This clonotype was sampled from a man aged 25-45 years with Graves' ophthalmopathy. The J gene is TRBJ2-1, the V gene TRBV13; D is undetermined. CDR3 sequence: CASSYSEYNEQFF. The CDR3 DNA reads TGTGCCAGCAGTTACTCAGAGTACAATGAGCAGTTCTTC.